These 5 T cell receptor beta chains came from one sample sequenced in a study of response to subunit inactivated influenza vaccine. TCRdb independently ran MiXCR on the RT-PCR reads; one entry per CDR3 protein. The table shows 800,000 or so distinct CDR3 sequences, with 21% occurring only once. The sequencing here drew on PBMCs from blood, taken 4 to 6 days after vaccination. These receptors originate from a man aged 45 to 65 who received an inactivated influenza vaccine.

V gene TRBV20-1 combines with J gene TRBJ2-1; D possibly corresponds to TRBD1 (6 bases). V was cut by 5 bases and J by 8 bases, with 13 bases left in between. The germline CDR1 and CDR2 sequences are DFQATT and SNEGSKA (reference sequence). The CDR3 runs to 12 residues. The CDR3 spells CSAGRGLDEQFF. CDR3 sequence (DNA): TGCAGTGCTGGAAGGGGGTTGGATGAGCAGTTCTTC.

This clonotype turned up a few times. V usage is TRBV7-2 and J usage is TRBJ2-1, with TRBD2 identical over 8 bases. CDR3 size: 16 residues. The germline CDR1 and CDR2 sequences are SGHTA and FQGNSA. V was clipped by 7 bases and J by 7 bases; unmatched bases: 15. The CDR3 sequence is CASTTWLAGAWNEQFF. The DNA of the CDR3 is TGTGCCAGCACCACTTGGCTAGCGGGCGCTTGGAATGAGCAGTTCTTC.

This chain connects TRBV18 to TRBJ2-7; D possibly corresponds to TRBD1 (5 bases). The CDR3 sequence is 14 residues long. Germline-derived CDR1 and CDR2 are KGHSH and LQKENI. V lost 3 bases and J 0 bases, leaving 9 bases between the germline ends. The CDR3 DNA reads as TGTGCCAGCTCACCGGTCAGGGACTCCTACGAGCAGTACTTC. It encodes CASSPVRDSYEQYF.

The chain uses TRBV10-1 and TRBJ2-3; tentatively, D is TRBD2 (5 bases). The V gene's germline CDR1 is WNHNN and CDR2 SYGVQD (reference sequence). V was cut by 2 bases and J by 12 bases, with 15 bases left in between. CDR3 length equals 13 residues. Written as DNA, the CDR3 is TGCGCCAGCAGTGAGGGGAGCAGACGTTCACAGTATTTT. It translates to CASSEGSRRSQYF.

V usage is TRBV18 and J usage is TRBJ2-2; D tentatively reads TRBD1 or TRBD2 (5 bases each). This CDR3 spans 14 amino acids. Looked up from germline, CDR1 is KGHSH and CDR2 is LQKENI. V was shortened by 7 bases and J by 2 bases, with 11 bases between the two germline ends. The CDR3 loop reads CASFIGANTGELFF. The CDR3 DNA is TGTGCCAGCTTCATCGGGGCTAACACCGGGGAGCTGTTTTTT.